A selection of T cell receptor beta chains follows, all from one sample in a study of cytomegalovirus exposure and HLA in healthy donors. Data came from immunoSEQ multiplex PCR; TCRdb stores just in-frame clones and leaves some out. This sample has approximately 50,000 clones, with 65% to 90% found just once. Sequenced sample: PBMCs. The receptors stem from a man between 25 and 39 years old in good health and CMV-seronegative. Each CDR3 is given without its conserved first and last residue. The D gene is left open where the match is weak. The size entry is marked missing in some rows and otherwise reads once, few, many or a size class.

CDR3aa: ASSLSDPRQLHEQY; v_gene: TRBV7-9; abundance: NA; d_gene: NA; j_gene: NA
CDR3aa: AISAGGYYGYT; v_gene: TRBV10-3; abundance: NA; d_gene: TRBD1; j_gene: TRBJ1-2
CDR3aa: ASSVANEQF; v_gene: TRBV9; abundance: NA; d_gene: NA; j_gene: TRBJ2-1
CDR3aa: ASSLRDPSGEGHEQF; v_gene: TRBV14; abundance: NA; d_gene: TRBD2; j_gene: TRBJ2-1
CDR3aa: ASSFSTSGPSGEQF; v_gene: TRBV7-2; abundance: NA; d_gene: TRBD2; j_gene: TRBJ2-1
CDR3aa: ASSGQERNTEAF; v_gene: TRBV2; abundance: NA; d_gene: TRBD1; j_gene: TRBJ1-1
CDR3aa: ASSLVAGPYNEQF; v_gene: TRBV5-1; abundance: once; d_gene: TRBD2; j_gene: TRBJ2-1
CDR3aa: ASSPEGGNYGYT; v_gene: TRBV27; abundance: NA; d_gene: NA; j_gene: TRBJ1-2
CDR3aa: ASSLDRETEAF; v_gene: TRBV11-3; abundance: NA; d_gene: TRBD1; j_gene: TRBJ1-1
CDR3aa: ASSPRDNSPLH; v_gene: TRBV18; abundance: NA; d_gene: NA; j_gene: TRBJ1-6
CDR3aa: ASSARQGAAYEQY; v_gene: TRBV7-7; abundance: NA; d_gene: TRBD1; j_gene: TRBJ2-7
CDR3aa: AVSTSGRVNEQF; v_gene: TRBV7-9; abundance: NA; d_gene: TRBD2; j_gene: TRBJ2-1
CDR3aa: ASSHRDRGNTEAF; v_gene: TRBV4-3; abundance: NA; d_gene: TRBD1; j_gene: TRBJ1-1
CDR3aa: ASSEGGGEGPANTEAF; v_gene: TRBV6-1; abundance: NA; d_gene: NA; j_gene: TRBJ1-1
CDR3aa: ASSLGDRGPRYGYT; v_gene: TRBV5-6; abundance: NA; d_gene: TRBD1; j_gene: TRBJ1-2
CDR3aa: ASSQDGGGYT; v_gene: TRBV6-6; abundance: NA; d_gene: NA; j_gene: TRBJ1-2